The sequence of this TCR beta chain was determined in a study of breast tumors, draining lymph nodes, adjacent tissues. This clonotype has ten or more counts. Its antigen is still unknown. CDR1 is SGHTA and CDR2 is FQGTGA in the germline V gene. This CDR3 region has 20 residues. V gave up 5 bases and J gave up 1 base; unmatched junction bases: 17. Each CDR3 protein is one row after TCRdb ran MiXCR on the multiplex PCR reads. The sample holds about 130,000 distinct CDR3 sequences, 21% seen once. Breast cancer patients provided tissue from their axillary draining lymph nodes. General study results and limits: Compared with lymph nodes, tumors were less diverse; compared with nontumor tissue, more. Data only fit, rather than demonstrated, lymph node origin of most tumor T cells.

Sequencing was carried out using axillary lymph node tissue. The chain carries TRBV7-3 and TRBJ2-3; 11 nucleotides agree with TRBD2. The sequence came from a female donor with breast cancer. Some clones in this sample may be carry-over from other donors' samples. Written as DNA, the CDR3 is TGTGCCAGCAGCCTCCGCCCAGCCACTAGCGGGAGATTTGGCACAGATACGCAGTATTTT. Its protein product is CASSLRPATSGRFGTDTQYF.